This T cell receptor beta chain was documented in a study of radiotherapy plus CTLA-4 blockade in lung cancer. In the study overall: With 31% of patients having disease control, objective responses were seen in about 18%. General study points: Radiotherapy plus ipilimumab was followed by expansion in blood of tumor-derived TCR clones. It was early blood T cell clone dynamics, with interferon-beta, that reportedly best predicted response.

TCRdb keeps only in-frame clones here, not all; method: immunoSEQ multiplex PCR. The profile shows approximately 52,000 clones, 65% to 85% of them singletons. Germline V gene lookup returns CDR1 SQVTM and CDR2 ANQGSEA. CDR3 length: 12 residues. V lost 4 bases and J 3 bases, leaving 7 bases between the germline ends. To note about this clone: The target antigen is unknown.

Sequenced here: peripheral blood, sampled from a patient treated with radiotherapy plus ipilimumab. This receptor was taken from a human donor with non-small cell lung cancer whose response to radiotherapy plus ipilimumab could not be evaluated. The chain carries TRBV29-1 and TRBJ1-5; D gene uncertain. The CDR3 sequence: CSVGQDNQPQHF. CDR3 nucleotide sequence: TGCAGCGTTGGCCAGGACAATCAGCCCCAGCATTTT.